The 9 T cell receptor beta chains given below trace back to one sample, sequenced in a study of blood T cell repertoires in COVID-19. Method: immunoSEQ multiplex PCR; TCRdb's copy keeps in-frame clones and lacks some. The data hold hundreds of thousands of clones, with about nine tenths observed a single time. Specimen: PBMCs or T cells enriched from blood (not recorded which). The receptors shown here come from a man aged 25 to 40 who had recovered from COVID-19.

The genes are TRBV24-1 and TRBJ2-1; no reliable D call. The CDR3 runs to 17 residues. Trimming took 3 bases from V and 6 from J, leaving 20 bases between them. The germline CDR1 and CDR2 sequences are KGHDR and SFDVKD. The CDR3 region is CATSDILSDGPSNEQFF. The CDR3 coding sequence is TGTGCCACCAGTGATATCTTGAGTGATGGGCCGTCCAATGAGCAGTTCTTC.

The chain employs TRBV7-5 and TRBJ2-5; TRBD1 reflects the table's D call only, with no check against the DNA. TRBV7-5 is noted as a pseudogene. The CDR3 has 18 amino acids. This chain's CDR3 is CARSLAPSRTGCQETQYF. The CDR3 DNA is TGTGCCAGAAGCTTAGCTCCTAGCCGTACAGGGTGCCAAGAGACCCAGTACTTC.

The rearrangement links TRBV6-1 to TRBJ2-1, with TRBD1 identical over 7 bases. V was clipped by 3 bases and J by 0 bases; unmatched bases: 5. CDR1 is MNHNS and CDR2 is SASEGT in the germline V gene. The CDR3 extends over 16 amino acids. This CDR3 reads CASSDLGQISYNEQFF. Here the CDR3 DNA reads TGTGCCAGCAGTGATCTGGGACAGATCTCCTACAATGAGCAGTTCTTC.

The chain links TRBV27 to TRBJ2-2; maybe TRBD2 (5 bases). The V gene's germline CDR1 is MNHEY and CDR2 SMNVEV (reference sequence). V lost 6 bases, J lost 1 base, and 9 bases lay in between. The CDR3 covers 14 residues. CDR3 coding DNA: TGTGCCAGCAGAACTAGTGGGAACACCGGGGAGCTGTTTTTT. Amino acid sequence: CASRTSGNTGELFF.

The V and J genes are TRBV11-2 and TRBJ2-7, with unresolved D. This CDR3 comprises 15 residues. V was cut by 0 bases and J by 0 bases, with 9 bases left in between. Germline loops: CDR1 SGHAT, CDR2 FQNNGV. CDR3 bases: TGTGCCAGCAGCTTAGAGTCGGGTACCTCCTACGAGCAGTACTTC. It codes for CASSLESGTSYEQYF. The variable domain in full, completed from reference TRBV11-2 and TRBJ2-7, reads EAGVAQSPRYKIIEKRQSVAFWCNPISGHATLYWYQQILGQGPKLLIQFQNNGVVDDSQLPKDRFSAERLKGVDSTLKIQPAKLEDSAVYLCASSLESGTSYEQYFGPGTRLTVT.

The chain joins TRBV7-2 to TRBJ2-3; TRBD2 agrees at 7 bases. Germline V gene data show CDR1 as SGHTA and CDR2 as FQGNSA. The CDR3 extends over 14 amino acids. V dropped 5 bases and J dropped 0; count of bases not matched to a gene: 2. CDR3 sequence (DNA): TGTGCCAGCAGCCATAGCGGGAGCACAGATACGCAGTATTTT. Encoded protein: CASSHSGSTDTQYF. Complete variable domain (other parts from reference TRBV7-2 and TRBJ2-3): GAGVSQSPSNKVTEKGKDVELRCDPISGHTALYWYRQSLGQGLEFLIYFQGNSAPDKSGLPSDRFSAERTGGSVSTLTIQRTQQEDSAVYLCASSHSGSTDTQYFGPGTRLTVL.

CDR3 in amino acids: CASRQGVHQPQHF. The DNA of the CDR3 is TGTGCCAGCAGACAGGGGGTTCATCAGCCCCAGCATTTT. The chain has TRBV28 and TRBJ1-5, with 8 bases identical to TRBD1. CDR3 length: 13 residues. The V gene end was trimmed by 6 bases and the J gene end by 5 bases; junction bases not matched to a gene: 3. Germline assignment: CDR1 MDHEN and CDR2 SYDVKM.

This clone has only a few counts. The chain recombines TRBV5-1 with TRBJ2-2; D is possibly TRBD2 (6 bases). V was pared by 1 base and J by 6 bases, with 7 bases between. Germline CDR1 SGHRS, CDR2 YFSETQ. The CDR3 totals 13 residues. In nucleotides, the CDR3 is TGCGCCAGCAGCTTGACGGGGGCCGGGGAGCTGTTTTTT. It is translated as CASSLTGAGELFF.

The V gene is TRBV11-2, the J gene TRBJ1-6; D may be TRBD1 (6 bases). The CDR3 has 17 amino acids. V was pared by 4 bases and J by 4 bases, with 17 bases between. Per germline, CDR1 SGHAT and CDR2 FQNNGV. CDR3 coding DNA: TGTGCCAGCAGCTCCGAGACAGGCCGCGTGTATAATTCACCCCTCCACTTT. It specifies CASSSETGRVYNSPLHF. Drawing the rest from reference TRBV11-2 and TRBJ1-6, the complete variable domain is EAGVAQSPRYKIIEKRQSVAFWCNPISGHATLYWYQQILGQGPKLLIQFQNNGVVDDSQLPKDRFSAERLKGVDSTLKIQPAKLEDSAVYLCASSSETGRVYNSPLHFGNGTRLTVT.